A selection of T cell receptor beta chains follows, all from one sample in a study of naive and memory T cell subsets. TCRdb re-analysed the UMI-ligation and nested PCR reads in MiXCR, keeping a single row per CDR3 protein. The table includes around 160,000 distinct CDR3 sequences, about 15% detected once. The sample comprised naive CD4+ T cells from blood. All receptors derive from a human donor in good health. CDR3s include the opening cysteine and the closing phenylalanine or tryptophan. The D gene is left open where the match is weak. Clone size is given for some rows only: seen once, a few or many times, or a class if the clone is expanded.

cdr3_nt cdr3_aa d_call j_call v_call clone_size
TGCGCCAGCACGCCCTCGGCTACCCTGAGCACAGATACGCAGTATTTT CASTPSATLSTDTQYF - TRBJ2-3 TRBV5-1 few
TGTGCCAGCAGCCTCGGACAGGGTGACGAGCAGTACTTC CASSLGQGDEQYF TRBD1 TRBJ2-7 TRBV7-2 -
TGCGCCAGCAGTGAGTCGGGACGCAACAACAATGAGCAGTTCTTC CASSESGRNNNEQFF - TRBJ2-1 TRBV10-1 -
TGCGCCAGCAGCCGAGGACTAGCGAGAACTAGCACAGATACGCAGTATTTT CASSRGLARTSTDTQYF TRBD2 TRBJ2-3 TRBV4-1 many
TGTGCCAGCAGATCCAGCCAAGGCACGGATACGCAGTATTTT CASRSSQGTDTQYF - TRBJ2-3 TRBV6-6 few
TGTGCCAGCAGCTTAAATAGCGGGACTACCTACGAGCAGTACTTC CASSLNSGTTYEQYF TRBD2 TRBJ2-7 TRBV11-2 few
TGTGCCTGGAGTCGGGGCACCGGGGAGCTGTTTTTT CAWSRGTGELFF - TRBJ2-2 TRBV12-3/TRBV12-4 -
TGCAGTGCTGGAGCAAGACTCACAGATACGCAGTATTTT CSAGARLTDTQYF - TRBJ2-3 TRBV20-1 -
TGCAGCGTTGAGGGCAGAGAATCCACTGAAGCTTTCTTT CSVEGRESTEAFF - TRBJ1-1 TRBV29-1 -
TGTGCCAGCAGTCGAAGGCAGGGTATCCCCGGGGAGCTGTTTTTT CASSRRQGIPGELFF - TRBJ2-2 TRBV7-9 few
TGTGCCAGCAGTTACGGTGGGGGGCGAGGTCAGCCCCAGCATTTT CASSYGGGRGQPQHF - TRBJ1-5 TRBV6-6 -
TGTGCCAGCAGCCCTCGCGGGACAGAGAAAAACATTCAGTACTTC CASSPRGTEKNIQYF - TRBJ2-4 TRBV7-9 few
TGTGCCAGTAGTATGATCAGGGACCAAGAGACCCAGTACTTC CASSMIRDQETQYF - TRBJ2-5 TRBV19 -
TGCAGTGCCCGTGTCCCGGGAAGACCGAACACCGGGGAGCTGTTTTTT CSARVPGRPNTGELFF - TRBJ2-2 TRBV20-1 -
TGTGCCAGCTCACCGGACAGGTCCACCTACGAGCAGTACTTC CASSPDRSTYEQYF TRBD1 TRBJ2-7 TRBV18 -
TGTGCCAGCAGCTCAAGGGCGTCCTACAATGAGCAGTTCTTC CASSSRASYNEQFF - TRBJ2-1 TRBV7-2 many
TGTGCCAGCAGAGGCAGCGGGGGGGGGGAGACCCAGTACTTC CASRGSGGGETQYF TRBD2 TRBJ2-5 TRBV7-8 -
TGCGCCAGCAGCCCCCGGGATCCCTACGAGCAGTACTTC CASSPRDPYEQYF - TRBJ2-7 TRBV5-1 -
TGTGCCAGCAGTTACTCAATGACAGGGAACTACGAGCAGTACTTC CASSYSMTGNYEQYF TRBD1 TRBJ2-7 TRBV6-2/TRBV6-3 many
TGTGCCAGCATGGGGTCAGATACGCAGTATTTT CASMGSDTQYF - TRBJ2-3 TRBV7-2 many
TGTGCCAGCAGTGTAAGCGGGAGGCGAGACGAGCAGTACTTC CASSVSGRRDEQYF TRBD2 TRBJ2-7 TRBV2 few
TGTGCCAGTAGGGCAGGCAACACTGAAGCTTTCTTT CASRAGNTEAFF - TRBJ1-1 TRBV19 -
TGTGCCTGGAGTGTAAGAGGCCAGAATCGCTATGGCTACACCTTC CAWSVRGQNRYGYTF - TRBJ1-2 TRBV30 -
TGCGCCAGCAGCCCAGGGGATGGGGGCACCAATCAGCCCCAGCATTTT CASSPGDGGTNQPQHF - TRBJ1-5 TRBV4-1 -
TGTGCCAGCAGCTTGGTGGGACAGTCTAATGAAAAACTGTTTTTT CASSLVGQSNEKLFF TRBD1 TRBJ1-4 TRBV5-4 -
TGTGCCAGCAAGACGGGACTAGCGGGACAAGAGACCCAGTACTTC CASKTGLAGQETQYF TRBD2 TRBJ2-5 TRBV3-1 -
TGCAGTGCTAGAGTCACGAGAAACCGCGACGGGACTAGCGTCTACGAGCAGTACTTC CSARVTRNRDGTSVYEQYF TRBD2 TRBJ2-7 TRBV20-1 few
TGTGCCAGCAGTCCCGAGGGGGAAGGCAATCAGCCCCAGCATTTT CASSPEGEGNQPQHF - TRBJ1-5 TRBV6-2/TRBV6-3 few
TGTGCCAGCAGCTCCGTCTTTGGGACTTCGTCCTACGAGCAGTACTTC CASSSVFGTSSYEQYF - TRBJ2-7 TRBV7-9 many
TGTGCCACCAGTGATTCCGGAGGACTAGTCGCGCAGTATTTT CATSDSGGLVAQYF TRBD2 TRBJ2-3 TRBV24-1 -
TGTGCCTGGAGGTCAGGGAACACCGGGGAGCTGTTTTTT CAWRSGNTGELFF - TRBJ2-2 TRBV30 few
TGCAGTGCTGCTAACGGGAGAGCCGAGCAGTACTTC CSAANGRAEQYF - TRBJ2-7 TRBV20-1 -
TGTGCCAGCAGTGAACTGCTGGGACAGATAAACACCGGGGAGCTGTTTTTT CASSELLGQINTGELFF TRBD1 TRBJ2-2 TRBV6-1 -
TGTGCCAGCAGTTTATGGGACAGACAGACTGAAGCTTTCTTT CASSLWDRQTEAFF - TRBJ1-1 TRBV28 -
TGTGCCCTGGGGTTCGCTAGCGGGAGGGCTGGAGGAGATACGCAGTATTTT CALGFASGRAGGDTQYF TRBD2 TRBJ2-3 TRBV12-5 -
TGTGCCAGCAGCTTGGGCCGGGGGCGTCCCTATGGCTACACCTTC CASSLGRGRPYGYTF - TRBJ1-2 TRBV5-4 few
TGTGCCAGCAGTTACGGGGACGCAACTAATGAAAAACTGTTTTTT CASSYGDATNEKLFF - TRBJ1-4 TRBV28 -
TGCGCCAGCAGCAAGGACAGGGATTATAATTCACCCCTCCACTTT CASSKDRDYNSPLHF TRBD1 TRBJ1-6 TRBV5-1 few
TGTGCCAGCAGCCCCAACTTCGTAGGGACAGATACGCAGTATTTT CASSPNFVGTDTQYF - TRBJ2-3 TRBV11-3 few
TGTGCCAGCAGCTCCCGGAGGGAAGCGGGAGGTTTCTTC CASSSRREAGGFF TRBD2 TRBJ2-1 TRBV7-2 few
TGTGCCAGCACCTTGGGACAGGTGATTTTGAATTCACCCCTCCACTTT CASTLGQVILNSPLHF TRBD1 TRBJ1-6 TRBV12-3/TRBV12-4 few
TGCGCCAGCACCCGGACAGGGGCTGCAGATACGCAGTATTTT CASTRTGAADTQYF TRBD1 TRBJ2-3 TRBV10-1 -
TGCAGCACAAGACAGGGGTGGGACACTGAAGCTTTCTTT CSTRQGWDTEAFF TRBD1 TRBJ1-1 TRBV29-1 few
TGTGCCAGCACCCGGACTCTCCAAGAGACCCAGTACTTC CASTRTLQETQYF - TRBJ2-5 TRBV6-2/TRBV6-3 many
TGTGCCAGCAGTTACCCCGACAGCAATCAGCCCCAGCATTTT CASSYPDSNQPQHF - TRBJ1-5 TRBV6-6 few